A selection of T cell receptor beta chains follows, all from one sample in a study of blood T cells in healthy people across ages. TCRdb processed the 5' RACE reads anew with MiXCR; each CDR3 protein has one entry. The sample holds about 1.8 million distinct CDR3 sequences, around half seen once. Specimen: blood. The receptors stem from a woman in her thirties or forties in good health. Both conserved end residues are part of each CDR3.

TRBV11-3	TRBJ2-1	CASSSHRSDNEQFF
TRBV6-6	TRBJ2-5	CASSFPGRGDQYF
TRBV6-6	-	CASSQEGPRHLYNEQYF
TRBV5-1	TRBJ2-1	CASSVLTSNNEQFF
TRBV20-1	TRBJ2-7	CSAKRGIRYNEQYF
TRBV4-3	TRBJ2-3	CASSQGFVGGGRDTQYF
TRBV7-2	TRBJ1-3	CASSLHIPSSGNTIYF
TRBV19	TRBJ2-5	CASSPAGTGSETQYF
TRBV5-1	TRBJ2-5	CASSENGQGETQYF
TRBV7-9	TRBJ1-5	CASSFQGGVGNQPQHF
TRBV6-2/TRBV6-3	TRBJ2-1	CASTPRLGLADNEQFF
TRBV6-1	-	CASSVESGRSEQYF
TRBV14	TRBJ1-6	CASSPLGQGKNSPLHF
TRBV2	TRBJ2-1	CASSEQYSNNEQFF
TRBV4-3	-	CASSQNRGRAETQYF
TRBV5-6	-	CASSLGNFNIQYF
TRBV5-1	-	CASSFQDREETQYF
TRBV7-2	TRBJ2-4	CASSHSGGGEREQYF
TRBV20-1	TRBJ1-1	CSAGGGTGWTEAFF
TRBV6-2/TRBV6-3	-	CASSYSWKSEQYF
TRBV27	-	CAGQTGGMETQYF
TRBV6-2/TRBV6-3	TRBJ2-1	CASSYGKGALNEQFF
TRBV7-9	TRBJ2-5	CASSRGGQTKETQYF
TRBV6-6	TRBJ2-5	CASSFPTGRGETQYF
TRBV2	TRBJ2-6	CASTLRGISGANVLTF
TRBV24-1	TRBJ2-3	CATSDPGDTQYF
TRBV5-1	TRBJ2-1	CASSLDSSASYNEQFF
TRBV29-1	TRBJ2-7	CSARSLAGVEQYF
TRBV20-1	TRBJ2-3	CSRGVGTDTQYF
TRBV9	TRBJ2-1	CASSDQGEAYNEQFF
TRBV20-1	TRBJ2-1	CSAQKPGYYEQFF
TRBV29-1	TRBJ1-4	CSVAGLSNEKLFF
TRBV7-9	TRBJ1-6	CASSSNFGGTSYNSPLHF
TRBV4-3	TRBJ2-1	CASSPRGQGWNEQFF
TRBV6-5	TRBJ2-1	CASSYTPGGYNEQFF
TRBV3-1	TRBJ2-6	CASSQLEGANVLTF
TRBV5-1	TRBJ2-5	CASSSGLAEQETQYF
TRBV9	TRBJ1-2	CASSPRGTEANYGYTF
TRBV29-1	TRBJ2-7	CSVETRSHTYEQYF
TRBV28	TRBJ2-2	CASGSGGVTGELFF
TRBV12-3/TRBV12-4	TRBJ1-2	CASSQDTQPFGYTF
TRBV24-1	TRBJ2-5	CATSDTGTGSETQYF
TRBV5-1	TRBJ2-1	CASSSSIVQGPYNKQFF
TRBV7-2	TRBJ2-3	CASSLYGGLSTDTQYF
TRBV27	TRBJ2-7	CASGPHPYEQYF